These T cell receptor beta chains were read from a single sample in a study of CD8 T cells in Susac syndrome. A single record per CDR3 protein comes from TCRdb applying MiXCR to the immunoSEQ multiplex PCR reads. Among about 280,000 distinct CDR3 sequences listed, around 83% were seen once. The sequenced sample consisted of CD8+ T cells from PBMCs. These receptor sequences come from a human donor with multiple sclerosis. CDR3s include the opening cysteine and the closing phenylalanine or tryptophan. Fields, in order: V gene, J gene, clone size, CDR3 length, D gene, CDR3 DNA, CDR3 protein. A D gene is named only where the DNA matches it firmly. Some rows have no size entry. The others give once, few or many, or a class for an expanded clone.

V: TRBV4-2
J: TRBJ2-3
size: few
length: 16
D: NA
DNA: TGTGCCAGCAGCCAAGCTCTGGACACCGCAGGAGATACGCAGTATTTT
CDR3: CASSQALDTAGDTQYF

V: TRBV27
J: TRBJ2-3
size: once
length: 15
D: NA
DNA: TGTGCCAGCAGCGTTAGTGGGGAAAGCACAGATACGCAGTATTTT
CDR3: CASSVSGESTDTQYF

V: TRBV7-9
J: TRBJ1-2
size: NA
length: 15
D: NA
DNA: TGTGCCAGCAGCCCCCCCGGGATTACAAGTGGAGGCTACACCTTC
CDR3: CASSPPGITSGGYTF

V: TRBV7-2
J: TRBJ2-7
size: once
length: 13
D: NA
DNA: TGTGCCAGCAGCCTCCCCCGGTCCTACGAGCAGTACTTC
CDR3: CASSLPRSYEQYF

V: TRBV28
J: TRBJ2-7
size: NA
length: 16
D: TRBD2
DNA: TGTGCCAGCAGTGCCCGTTCGGGACTAGCGTCGTACGAGCAGTACTTC
CDR3: CASSARSGLASYEQYF

V: TRBV29-1
J: TRBJ1-2
size: once
length: 11
D: NA
DNA: TGCAGCGCTGGCAGGGAGAGTGGCTACACCTTC
CDR3: CSAGRESGYTF

V: TRBV2
J: TRBJ1-1
size: once
length: 11
D: NA
DNA: TGTGCCAGCATGGGGACCCTTGAAGCTTTCTTT
CDR3: CASMGTLEAFF

V: TRBV20-1
J: TRBJ2-7
size: NA
length: 14
D: TRBD2
DNA: TGCAGTGCCGTACTAGCGGGAGGGGGCTACGAGCAGTACTTC
CDR3: CSAVLAGGGYEQYF

V: TRBV4-1
J: TRBJ1-4
size: once
length: 15
D: TRBD1
DNA: TGCGCCAGCAGCCAACGACAGGGGGTCAATGAAAAACTGTTTTTT
CDR3: CASSQRQGVNEKLFF

V: TRBV6-6
J: TRBJ2-7
size: NA
length: 14
D: NA
DNA: TGTGCCAGCAGTTACGGGGGGCGAAGCTCCGAGCAGTACTTC
CDR3: CASSYGGRSSEQYF

V: TRBV28
J: TRBJ2-7
size: NA
length: 17
D: TRBD2
DNA: TGTGCCAGCAGCCAGGGACTAGCGGACATGACAAGCTACGAGCAGCACTTC
CDR3: CASSQGLADMTSYEQHF

V: TRBV27
J: TRBJ2-1
size: NA
length: 14
D: TRBD2
DNA: TGTGCCAGTGGGGGATCGGGAGGGCTTAGTGAGCAGTTCTTC
CDR3: CASGGSGGLSEQFF

V: TRBV5-1
J: TRBJ1-2
size: NA
length: 15
D: NA
DNA: TGCGCCAGCAGCTCCGAGGGCCAAGGCCTCTATGGCTACACCTTC
CDR3: CASSSEGQGLYGYTF

V: TRBV5-1
J: TRBJ1-6
size: NA
length: 16
D: TRBD1
DNA: TGCGCCAGCAGCTCGAAGAAACAGGGGATTGATTCACCCCTCCACTTT
CDR3: CASSSKKQGIDSPLHF

V: TRBV27
J: TRBJ2-1
size: NA
length: 17
D: TRBD1
DNA: TGTGCCAGCAGTTTCCTTACCGGGACAGGGGCCCCCAATGAGCAGTTCTTC
CDR3: CASSFLTGTGAPNEQFF

V: TRBV5-1
J: TRBJ1-6
size: NA
length: 14
D: NA
DNA: TGCGCCAGCAGCCCCTACGGGCGGAATTCACCCCTCCACTTT
CDR3: CASSPYGRNSPLHF

V: TRBV9
J: TRBJ2-7
size: NA
length: 14
D: TRBD1
DNA: TGTGCCAGCAGCGTCGGGGACAGGGCCTACGAGCAGTACTTC
CDR3: CASSVGDRAYEQYF

V: TRBV5-5
J: TRBJ2-7
size: NA
length: 12
D: NA
DNA: TGTGCCAGCAGCTTCTACCCCTACGAGCAGTACTTC
CDR3: CASSFYPYEQYF

V: TRBV27
J: TRBJ2-2
size: NA
length: 13
D: TRBD1
DNA: TGTGCCAGCAGAGGACAGGTTATCGGGGAGCTGTTTTTT
CDR3: CASRGQVIGELFF

V: TRBV3-1
J: TRBJ1-5
size: NA
length: 15
D: NA
DNA: TGTGCCAGCAGCCAAGATGGGGGGACCAATCAGCCCCAGCATTTT
CDR3: CASSQDGGTNQPQHF

V: TRBV24-1
J: TRBJ1-1
size: NA
length: 19
D: TRBD1
DNA: TGTGCCACCAGCCCCAACTGGAGGGGGCGCAGGACGAGGAACACTGAAGCTTTCTTT
CDR3: CATSPNWRGRRTRNTEAFF

V: TRBV9
J: TRBJ2-7
size: NA
length: 14
D: NA
DNA: TGTGCCAGCAGCGCCGGGACCGTAGCCTACGAGCAGTACTTC
CDR3: CASSAGTVAYEQYF

V: TRBV12-3/TRBV12-4
J: TRBJ2-1
size: NA
length: 12
D: NA
DNA: TGTGCCAGCAGTGGGGACGGAAATGAGCAGTTCTTC
CDR3: CASSGDGNEQFF

V: TRBV20-1
J: TRBJ1-2
size: NA
length: 15
D: NA
DNA: TGCAGTGCTAGAGATATTAAGTACAGGGAAGGCGGCTACACCTTC
CDR3: CSARDIKYREGGYTF